This T cell receptor (beta chain) emerged from a study of T cell responses to AZD1222 COVID-19 vaccine. The wider study: The study pooled second doses at about 4 or about 12 weeks.

CDR1 SGHDT and CDR2 YYEEEE come from the germline V gene. The ends lost 1 base at V and 5 bases at J; junction bases unmatched: 5. CDR3 length: 14 residues. The repertoire was sequenced with immunoSEQ multiplex PCR; TCRdb's copy has only in-frame clones and lacks some. This table has some 150,000 clones, around nine tenths appearing once. General study findings and limits: None of the repertoires were sampled until the peak T cell response had passed. It should be noted that donors were predominantly white British and more often female, and clonal diversity was possibly underestimated. Two AZD1222 doses significantly raised spike-specific TCR breadth and depth over controls.

As for this clone: Its antigen is not identified.

The V and J genes are TRBV5-6 and TRBJ1-2, with TRBD1 identical over 7 bases. The starting material was peripheral blood, obtained on day 0 of AZD1222 vaccination. This TCR was sampled from an adult in good health. CDR3 in DNA: TGTGCCAGCAGCTTGCGACAGGGACTTTATGGCTACACCTTC. Its protein is CASSLRQGLYGYTF.